The clone carrying this T cell receptor (beta chain) is a singleton in its sample. Its antigen is unknown. The CDR3 contains 14 residues. V lost 2 bases and J lost 5, with 12 bases in between. The germline CDR1 and CDR2 sequences are ENHRY and SYGVKD. Produced via immunoSEQ multiplex PCR; TCRdb's table is partial and in-frame only. The table has about 130,000 clones, around 90% seen once. The entry originates in a study of T cell responses to AZD1222 COVID-19 vaccine. Notes on the study in general: There were vaccine-associated CD4 TCRs across spike, dominant at 160-218 and 743-854. Among the donors, most were white British and more were female, and clonal diversity was possibly underestimated. A reported finding is that nearly half of spike-specific TCRs target unmutated variant regions. Researchers took repertoire samples only after the peak T cell response had come.

The source material was peripheral blood, sampled on day 0 of AZD1222 vaccination. This chain joins TRBV10-3 and TRBJ1-1; unclear D gene. The TCR was taken from an adult in good health. For the CDR3, the DNA is TGTGCCATCAGTGAGAACAGAGGCTTAACTGAAGCTTTCTTT. As protein: CAISENRGLTEAFF.